The 15 T cell receptor beta chains below all came from one sample that was sequenced in a study of T-cell memory formation after mild COVID-19. TCRdb recomputed calls from the 5' RACE reads with MiXCR, one row per CDR3 protein. The sample includes around 150,000 distinct CDR3 sequences, 25% to 40% seen only once; the top ten take approximately 12%. Input material: PBMCs or a T cell subset sorted from them (not recorded which). These receptors all come from an adult woman who had mild COVID-19 (a few samples of this study predate the infection). Cell type and time point are not known.

This clonotype has a count of ten or more. The rearrangement joins TRBV4-1 to TRBJ2-1, with TRBD1 identical over 9 bases. The V and J ends lost 4 bases and 3 bases, in that order; junction bases with no gene match: 10. The CDR3 is 17 residues long. Germline values: CDR1 MGHRA, CDR2 YSYEKL. Here the CDR3 DNA reads TGCGCCAGCAGCCGTCAACAGGGGGCAGAGGGCTACAATGAGCAGTTCTTC. Its translation is CASSRQQGAEGYNEQFF.

This clonotype was seen a few times. The chain couples TRBV7-9 to TRBJ1-5; perhaps TRBD1 as D (5 bases). CDR1 is SEHNR and CDR2 is FQNEAQ in the germline V gene (reference sequence). Trimming pared 11 bases from V and 0 bases from J, leaving 23 bases between. The CDR3 is made up of 17 amino acids. The chain's CDR3 is CAVSGLGEDVSNQPQHF. The CDR3 region has the DNA TGTGCCGTATCGGGATTGGGGGAGGACGTTAGCAATCAGCCCCAGCATTTT.

This clonotype was counted between two and nine times. This rearrangement joins TRBV18 to TRBJ1-1, with 9 bases matching TRBD1. CDR1 KGHSH and CDR2 LQKENI come from the germline V gene. With 6 bases clipped from V and 6 bases from J, the junction kept 8 bases outside the gene matches. The length of the CDR3 is 14 residues. CDR3 bases: TGTGCCAGCTCCAACACAGGGGGCTCTCCTGAAGCTTTCTTT. This translates into CASSNTGGSPEAFF. Full variable domain (remainder filled in from reference TRBV18 and TRBJ1-1): NAGVMQNPRHLVRRRGQEARLRCSPMKGHSHVYWYRQLPEEGLKFMVYLQKENIIDESGMPKERFSAEFPKEGPSILRIQQVVRGDSAAYFCASSNTGGSPEAFFGQGTRLTVV.

This clonotype showed up just a few times. The chain is built from TRBV29-1 and TRBJ2-7; D possibly corresponds to TRBD1 (6 bases). The CDR3 is 12 amino acids. The germline gives CDR1 SQVTM, CDR2 ANQGSEA. With 2 bases removed from V and 5 bases from J, the gap between germline ends came to 10 bases. The CDR3 spells CSVELQGHEQYF. CDR3 bases: TGCAGCGTTGAACTACAGGGCCACGAGCAGTACTTC.

This sequence joins TRBV29-1 and TRBJ2-5; D call uncertain. Germline V gene sequence: CDR1 SQVTM, CDR2 ANQGSEA. The CDR3 totals 13 residues. V dropped 5 bases and J dropped 1 base, with 11 bases sitting between them. CDR3: CSVRGHGQETQYF. The DNA for the CDR3 is TGCAGCGTTCGCGGTCACGGCCAAGAGACCCAGTACTTC.

This clonotype has a handful of counts. This CDR3 is CSARGTSGTDTQYF. CDR3 coding DNA: TGCAGTGCACGAGGGACTAGCGGCACAGATACGCAGTATTTT. This chain links TRBV20-1 with TRBJ2-3; TRBD2 matches at 10 bases. CDR1 is DFQATT and CDR2 is SNEGSKA in the germline V gene (reference sequence). CDR3 length: 14 residues. V lost 6 bases to trimming and J lost 1 base; unmatched junction nucleotides: 4.

The V gene is TRBV5-1, the J gene TRBJ2-3; TRBD1 is a possible D gene (6 bases). The CDR3 has 14 amino acids. Per germline, CDR1 SGHRS and CDR2 YFSETQ. V gave up 5 bases and J gave up 2 bases, with 12 bases separating them. The CDR3 loop reads CASREGVPTDTQYF. CDR3 nucleotides: TGCGCCAGCAGAGAGGGGGTCCCCACAGATACGCAGTATTTT.

This clonotype was seen only a few times. The V gene is TRBV12-3 or TRBV12-4, the J gene TRBJ1-2; 9 bases align to TRBD1. The CDR3 runs to 15 residues. The junction had 8 bases not matched to a gene; V was cut back by 7 bases and J by 2 bases. In DNA form, the CDR3 reads TGTGCCAGCACACTGGGGGACAGGGTGAACTATGGCTACACCTTC. Translation: CASTLGDRVNYGYTF.

The rearrangement joins TRBV6-6 to TRBJ1-3; no clear D gene. The CDR3 loop spans 14 amino acids. Germline loops: CDR1 MNHNY, CDR2 SVGAGI (reference sequence). Trimming cost V 5 bases and J 0 bases, with 8 bases left between them. CDR3 residues: CASSATVSGNTIYF. The CDR3 DNA reads TGTGCCAGCAGTGCCACGGTCTCTGGAAACACCATATATTTT.

This clonotype has only a few counts. At one end the junction does not follow the germline gene, possibly because of a read error. V is TRBV9 and J is TRBJ1-1; D is ambiguous. Germline V gives CDR1 SGDLS, CDR2 YYNGEE. CDR3 length: 14 residues. CDR3 sequence: CASSPKPMNTEAFF. DNA of the CDR3: TGTGCCAGCAGCCCTAAACCCATGAATACTGAAGCTTTCTTT.

This sequence joins TRBV5-1 and TRBJ2-2, with 7 bases identical to TRBD1. Unmatched junction bases numbered 4, after V lost 4 bases and J lost 1 base. This CDR3 region has 15 residues. The germline V gene has CDR1 SGHRS and CDR2 YFSETQ. The CDR3 DNA reads as TGCGCCAGCAGCCGGGGACAGCAGAACACCGGGGAGCTGTTTTTT. Amino acids: CASSRGQQNTGELFF.

This clonotype was detected only a few times. The chain uses TRBV6-5 and TRBJ2-5; tentatively, D is TRBD1 or TRBD2 (6 bases each). The CDR3 sequence is 13 residues long. Deletions cut 6 bases from V and 4 bases from J, with 12 bases between. The germline CDR1 and CDR2 sequences are MNHEY and SVGAGI. DNA of the CDR3: TGTGCCAGCAGCCCCGGAGGGGGAGAGACCCAGTACTTC. This encodes CASSPGGGETQYF.

This clonotype was recorded once. This chain uses TRBV6-5 with TRBJ1-5; D might be TRBD1 (6 bases). The CDR3 sequence is 14 residues long. Trimming pared 6 bases from V and 0 bases from J, leaving 9 bases between. CDR1 and CDR2 from the germline V gene are MNHEY and SVGAGI. CDR3 bases: TGTGCCAGCAGGGGGGGCTCTAGCAATCAGCCCCAGCATTTT. Residues: CASRGGSSNQPQHF.

V usage is TRBV29-1 and J usage is TRBJ2-1, with 9 bases identical to TRBD1. The CDR3 has 14 amino acids. From germline, CDR1 is SQVTM and CDR2 ANQGSEA. V lost 7 bases, J lost 6 bases, and 10 bases stayed unmatched. The CDR3 protein is CSGAGKTGGNEQFF. The CDR3 DNA is TGCAGCGGTGCGGGGAAGACAGGGGGCAATGAGCAGTTCTTC.

Only a few counts were recorded for this clonotype. V and J are TRBV3-1 and TRBJ1-5; no reliable D call. Germline V gene lookup returns CDR1 LGHDT and CDR2 YNNKEL (reference sequence). Trimming stripped 2 bases from V and 1 base from J, with 6 bases between. The CDR3 is made up of 14 amino acids. The CDR3 loop is CASSQRGSNQPQHF. The CDR3 DNA reads TGTGCCAGCAGCCAAAGAGGCAGCAATCAGCCCCAGCATTTT. The full variable domain, with the rest looked up from reference TRBV3-1 and TRBJ1-5, is DTAVSQTPKYLVTQMGNDKSIKCEQNLGHDTMYWYKQDSKKFLKIMFSYNNKELIINETVPNRFSPKSPDKAHLNLHINSLELGDSAVYFCASSQRGSNQPQHFGDGTRLSIL.